The 30 T cell receptor beta chains below all came from one sample that was sequenced in a study of T cell repertoires in cytomegalovirus infection (dated by TCRdb to between 2019 and 2020). This specimen's treatment or condition label, per the study, means: in vitro stimulation with specific CMV peptide epitopes to enrich CMV-specific T cells. No antigen is known for these receptors. Sequencing used an Illumina HiSeq 1500. In TCRdb, the public reads were trimmed at Q25 with fastp and aligned with MiXCR, with productive beta chains retained. Each entry merges the rows of one CDR3 protein and shows their most common DNA and genes. Recorded for this sample are hundreds of thousands of distinct CDR3 sequences; around 30% of them occurred a single time. The ten largest clones capture over 11% of the sample. The material sequenced was cultured CD8+ T cells from PBMCs, taken from culture after CMV antigen stimulation. These receptors came from a human donor in good health (CMV status not recorded). Some clones in this sample may be carry-over from other donors' samples.

This clonotype was observed a few times. The rearrangement joins TRBV4-1 to TRBJ2-4; 8 nucleotides match TRBD2. This CDR3 is built from 14 residues. CDR1 is MGHRA and CDR2 is YSYEKL in the germline V gene. V shed 6 bases and J 6 bases; nucleotides not matched to a gene: 7. The CDR3 is CASRVGTSGNIQYF. The CDR3 bases are TGCGCCAGCAGAGTTGGTACTAGCGGAAACATTCAGTACTTC.

On this clonotype itself: At one boundary the junction diverges from the germline segment, which might be a read error. V gene TRBV28 combines with J gene TRBJ1-1, with D hard to call. Germline V lookup: CDR1 MDHEN, CDR2 SYDVKM. This CDR3 is 14 amino acids long. CDR3 nucleotides: TGTGTCAGCAGCCCAAGGGAGGGAGGGACTGAAGCTTTCTTT. Protein product: CVSSPREGGTEAFF.

The V gene is TRBV4-2, the J gene TRBJ2-3; no clear D. This CDR3 spans 17 amino acids. CDR1 and CDR2 (germline): LGHNA, YNFKEQ. Trimming left V 1 base short and J 5 bases short, with 19 bases between. CDR3 region: CASSQVGDPEFGDTQYF. Here the CDR3 DNA reads TGTGCCAGCAGCCAAGTCGGAGACCCCGAGTTTGGAGATACGCAGTATTTT.

The chain carries TRBV12-3 or TRBV12-4 and TRBJ2-7; the D gene is possibly TRBD2 (6 bases). Between the trimmed V and J ends, which lost 5 bases and 6 bases, there was a span of 14 bases. CDR3 length equals 13 residues. The CDR3 here is CASSGRRGGEQYF. CDR3 bases: TGTGCCAGCAGTGGGAGGAGGGGCGGCGAGCAGTACTTC.

This clonotype came up a few times. In DNA form, the CDR3 reads TGTGCCAGCGCTAACTCAGGGACAGCTCAAGAGACCCAGTACTTC. Encoded protein: CASANSGTAQETQYF. The V call is TRBV27, the J call TRBJ2-5; 7 bases are shared with TRBD1. CDR1 is MNHEY and CDR2 is SMNVEV in the germline V gene (reference sequence). The length of the CDR3 is 15 residues. The V segment lost 8 bases and the J segment 2 bases; nucleotides outside the gene matches: 11.

This clonotype was counted a few times. J is TRBJ2-1 and V is TRBV7-8; no reliable D call. CDR3 length equals 14 residues. The V gene's germline CDR1 is SGHVS and CDR2 FQNEAQ. With 2 bases removed from V and 5 bases from J, the gap between germline ends came to 10 bases. The CDR3 here is CASSLLSADNEQFF. CDR3 nucleotides: TGTGCCAGCAGCTTACTCTCGGCCGACAATGAGCAGTTCTTC.

The chain carries TRBV7-6 and TRBJ1-6, with TRBD1 as a possible D gene (6 bases). This CDR3 has 14 residues. V lost 4 bases, J lost 7 bases, and 11 bases lay in between. Germline-derived CDR1 and CDR2 are SGHVS and FNYEAQ. CDR3: CASSSGQKNSPLHF. In nucleotides, the CDR3 is TGTGCCAGCAGCTCCGGACAGAAAAATTCACCCCTCCACTTT.

This chain connects TRBV4-1 to TRBJ2-1; 9 bases agree with TRBD2. The germline V gene encodes CDR1 MGHRA and CDR2 YSYEKL. J gave up 6 bases and V 6 bases, and 12 bases lay outside the gene matches. This CDR3 has 16 amino acids. CDR3 sequence: CASSPLGAGGLNEQFF. Written as DNA, the CDR3 is TGCGCCAGCAGTCCACTGGGTGCGGGGGGGCTCAATGAGCAGTTCTTC.

This clonotype came up a few times. The chain joins TRBV6-1 to TRBJ2-7, with 7 bases aligning to TRBD1. V was clipped by 1 base and J by 2 bases; unmatched bases: 5. Per germline, CDR1 MNHNS and CDR2 SASEGT. This CDR3 has 15 amino acids. CDR3 bases: TGTGCCAGCAGTGAAGTAAGGACAGGAACCTACGAGCAGTACTTC. Amino acid sequence: CASSEVRTGTYEQYF.

Only a few counts were recorded for this clonotype. The chain recombines TRBV27 with TRBJ2-5; 13 bases are shared with TRBD2. CDR3 length: 16 amino acids. The V and J ends lost 6 bases and 2 bases, in that order; junction bases with no gene match: 6. Germline-derived CDR1 and CDR2 are MNHEY and SMNVEV (reference sequence). CDR3 DNA sequence: TGTGCCAGCAGACTAGCGGGGGGGTTGCCTCAAGAGACCCAGTACTTC. It encodes CASRLAGGLPQETQYF.

The genes are TRBV12-3 or TRBV12-4 and TRBJ2-2, with 10 nucleotides matching TRBD2. V lost 6 bases, J lost 3 bases, and 10 bases stayed unmatched. This CDR3 comprises 17 residues. CDR3 region: CASRIGIAGGDTGELFF. The CDR3 nucleotides read TGTGCCAGCAGGATTGGGATAGCGGGGGGAGACACCGGGGAGCTGTTTTTT.

The V gene is TRBV6-1, the J gene TRBJ1-1, with unresolved D. This CDR3 spans 12 amino acids. Trimming shortened V by 2 bases and J by 7 bases, and 8 bases separated the two germline ends. The germline V gene has CDR1 MNHNS and CDR2 SASEGT. CDR3 residues: CASSEFGGEAFF. CDR3 coding DNA: TGTGCCAGCAGTGAATTTGGTGGTGAAGCTTTCTTT.

Only a few counts were recorded for this clonotype. CDR3 region: CASSFPGQGSAGNTIYF. DNA for the CDR3: TGTGCCAGCAGCTTCCCGGGACAGGGTTCGGCTGGAAACACCATATATTTT. This sequence joins TRBV7-6 and TRBJ1-3, with TRBD1 matching over 9 bases. Germline V gives CDR1 SGHVS, CDR2 FNYEAQ. Germline trimming cut 3 bases from V and 2 bases from J; bases unmatched to any gene: 8. This CDR3 is built from 17 residues.

This clonotype was seen many times. The rearrangement joins TRBV7-9 to TRBJ2-1, with D uncertain. The germline CDR1 and CDR2 sequences are SEHNR and FQNEAQ (reference sequence). The CDR3 runs 11 residues. Trimming left V 5 bases short and J 10 bases short, with 9 bases between. CDR3 loop: CASSLPREQFF. The CDR3 DNA is TGTGCCAGCAGCCTCCCAAGGGAGCAGTTCTTC.

The chain has TRBV19 and TRBJ1-5, with D unclear. The CDR3 totals 12 residues. V was cut by 7 bases and J by 7 bases, with 11 bases left in between. The germline gives CDR1 LNHDA, CDR2 SQIVND (reference sequence). In DNA, the CDR3 is TGTGCCAGTACCATGGGTAAACAGCCCCAGCATTTT. Amino acid sequence: CASTMGKQPQHF. The full variable domain, its missing parts supplied by reference TRBV19 and TRBJ1-5, is DGGITQSPKYLFRKEGQNVTLSCEQNLNHDAMYWYRQDPGQGLRLIYYSQIVNDFQKGDIAEGYSVSREKKESFPLTVTSAQKNPTAFYLCASTMGKQPQHFGDGTRLSIL.

This clonotype was seen ten or more times. The gene calls are TRBV11-1 and TRBJ2-7; D is undetermined. V lost 5 bases and J lost 3, with 11 bases in between. CDR1 SGHAT and CDR2 FQDESV come from the germline V gene (reference sequence). The CDR3 extends over 13 amino acids. The CDR3, as DNA: TGTGCCAGCAGCCCCGGACCAGTCTACGAGCAGTACGTC. Protein product: CASSPGPVYEQYV.

The chain links TRBV19 to TRBJ2-7; no definite D call. The V end lost 4 bases, the J end lost 3 bases, and 13 bases lay between the germline ends. From germline, CDR1 is LNHDA and CDR2 SQIVND (reference sequence). The length of the CDR3 is 14 residues. The CDR3 is CASSTPGWDYEQYV. The DNA for the CDR3 is TGTGCCAGTAGTACCCCCGGATGGGACTACGAGCAGTACGTC.

This clonotype was counted ten times or more. V usage is TRBV7-9 and J usage is TRBJ1-1, with a possible D match to TRBD1 (5 bases). Trimming shortened V by 6 bases and J by 0 bases, and 17 bases separated the two germline ends. Germline values: CDR1 SEHNR, CDR2 FQNEAQ (reference sequence). The CDR3 is 16 amino acids. The CDR3 DNA sequence: TGTGCCAGCAGGGGTCATCGGGACCCGATGAACACTGAAGCTTTCTTT. It yields the protein CASRGHRDPMNTEAFF.

This clonotype has at least ten counts. This rearrangement joins TRBV7-8 to TRBJ2-5; 8 nucleotides align to TRBD1. The germline gives CDR1 SGHVS, CDR2 FQNEAQ. Trimming took 6 bases from V and 4 from J; bases not matched to a gene: 13. The CDR3 extends over 16 amino acids. CDR3 region: CASRNRGQGGGETQYF. The CDR3 nucleotides read TGTGCCAGCAGGAATCGAGGACAGGGAGGAGGAGAGACCCAGTACTTC.

This clonotype was counted between two and nine times. The chain uses TRBV15 and TRBJ1-5, with 7 bases that match TRBD1. The CDR3 has 14 amino acids. The germline gives CDR1 LNHNV, CDR2 YYDKDF (reference sequence). J was trimmed by 4 bases and V by 8 bases; bases with no gene match: 8. The CDR3 loop reads CATREGAWNQPQHF. In DNA, the CDR3 is TGTGCCACCCGCGAGGGGGCTTGGAATCAGCCCCAGCATTTT.

This clonotype was found many times. The CDR3 protein is CASSLRRIARAGELFF. The CDR3 DNA is TGTGCCAGCAGCTTACGTCGGATAGCGAGAGCCGGGGAGCTGTTTTTT. V usage is TRBV7-2 and J usage is TRBJ2-2; the D gene is possibly TRBD2 (5 bases). Per germline, CDR1 SGHTA and CDR2 FQGNSA. Trimming removed 2 bases from V and 6 bases from J, with 16 bases in between. This CDR3 region has 16 residues.

The chain recombines TRBV19 with TRBJ2-1, with 8 bases aligning to TRBD1. From germline, CDR1 is LNHDA and CDR2 SQIVND (reference sequence). CDR3 length: 15 residues. With V trimmed by 6 bases and J by 5 bases, 9 bases remained unmatched. The CDR3 reads CASSRTRTGHNEQFF. The CDR3, as DNA: TGTGCCAGTAGCCGCACCCGGACAGGGCACAATGAGCAGTTCTTC.

The chain joins TRBV4-2 to TRBJ1-3, with 7 positions matching TRBD1. The CDR3 sequence is 17 residues long. In germline, CDR1 is LGHNA, CDR2 YNFKEQ. Unmatched junction bases numbered 9, after V lost 1 base and J lost 3 bases. The CDR3 reads CASSQVTATGHGNTIYF. The CDR3 DNA reads TGTGCCAGCAGCCAAGTAACCGCGACAGGGCATGGAAACACCATATATTTT.

There are many counts of this clonotype. This rearrangement joins TRBV7-6 to TRBJ2-3; possible D gene TRBD2, 5 bases. Germline lookup yields CDR1 SGHVS and CDR2 FNYEAQ. Between the trimmed V and J ends, which lost 4 bases and 4 bases, there was a span of 12 bases. The CDR3 length is 14 residues. The CDR3 loop is CASSSFERADTQYF. As DNA, the CDR3 is TGTGCCAGCAGCTCCTTTGAGAGGGCAGATACGCAGTATTTT. The whole variable domain, remainder taken from reference TRBV7-6 and TRBJ2-3, is GAGVSQSPRYKVTKRGQDVALRCDPISGHVSLYWYRQALGQGPEFLTYFNYEAQQDKSGLPNDRFSAERPEGSISTLTIQRTEQRDSAMYRCASSSFERADTQYFGPGTRLTVL.

V and J are TRBV18 and TRBJ1-1, with TRBD1 as a possible D gene (6 bases). This CDR3 has 15 amino acids. V lost 2 bases and J 6 bases, leaving 16 bases between the germline ends. Germline CDR1 and CDR2: KGHSH and LQKENI. The CDR3 loop is CASSPVGGGNPEAFF. CDR3 in DNA: TGTGCCAGCTCACCAGTGGGGGGCGGGAATCCTGAAGCTTTCTTT.

The gene calls are TRBV4-3 and TRBJ1-5; D may be TRBD1 (6 bases). With 0 bases removed from V and 1 base from J, the gap between germline ends came to 10 bases. This CDR3 is 16 amino acids long. Germline V gene data show CDR1 as LGHNA and CDR2 as YSLEER. The CDR3 loop reads CASSQDLGGSNQPQHF. CDR3 coding DNA: TGCGCCAGCAGCCAAGATTTAGGGGGGAGCAATCAGCCCCAGCATTTT.

This clonotype showed up many times. One end of the junction does not line up with germline, which may come from a read error. The chain carries TRBV7-6 and TRBJ1-6; no definite D call. This CDR3 region has 13 residues. Germline CDR1 and CDR2: SGHVS and FNYEAQ. CDR3 DNA sequence: TGTGCCAGCAGCTTCAGGAGGGATTCTCCCCTCCACTTT. It codes for CASSFRRDSPLHF.

The chain has TRBV10-3 and TRBJ2-2; 10 nucleotides agree with TRBD2. This CDR3 contains 15 residues. V dropped 5 bases and J dropped 6; count of bases not matched to a gene: 6. Per germline, CDR1 ENHRY and CDR2 SYGVKD. The CDR3 loop reads CAISTGTSVPGELFF. The CDR3 DNA reads TGTGCCATCAGTACCGGGACTAGCGTGCCCGGGGAGCTGTTTTTT.

This clonotype showed up just a few times. V gene TRBV4-1 combines with J gene TRBJ2-1; 8 bases line up with TRBD2. The CDR3 runs to 16 residues. V lost 1 base and J lost 2; bases outside the gene matches: 4. Germline CDR1 reads MGHRA; CDR2 reads YSYEKL. The CDR3 DNA reads as TGCGCCAGCAGCCAAGCTGCGGGGGGCCCCTACAATGAGCAGTTCTTC. Translated: CASSQAAGGPYNEQFF.

The V call is TRBV20-1, the J call TRBJ2-1; TRBD2 might be the D (6 bases). CDR3 length: 14 residues. V was clipped by 0 bases and J by 10 bases, with 16 bases between them. Germline V gives CDR1 DFQATT, CDR2 SNEGSKA (reference sequence). The CDR3, as DNA: TGCAGTGCTAGAGAACAGGAGGGGCCGATGGAGCAGTTCTTC. This codes for CSAREQEGPMEQFF.